Below are 29 T cell receptor beta chains sequenced from a single sample in a study of vaccination effects on CD4 cells after COVID-19. These receptors' antigens are unknown. Antigen-specific CD4+ T cells were expanded with viral peptide pools in the ViraFEST assay before sequencing. Cells that had been cultured for 10 days were the source of isolated CD4+ T cells. Two-dose vaccination with either BNT162b2 or mRNA-1273 was given to the participants. Repertoires were generated with immunoSEQ multiplex PCR, while TCRdb's copy carries only in-frame clones and drops some. The repertoire has roughly 70,000 clones, under 80% of them found once; the top ten carry more than 0.9%. Sample: CD4+ T cells from PBMCs cultured with HCoV-OC43 spike peptides, taken after COVID-19 vaccination. This sample's subset: HCoV-OC43 spike overlapping peptide pool stimulation. The source of these receptors is a human donor who received a COVID-19 vaccine.

This clone was counted between two and nine times. This chain links TRBV10-1 with TRBJ2-5; D gene uncertain. The germline gives CDR1 WNHNN, CDR2 SYGVQD (reference sequence). CDR3 size: 14 residues. Trimming shortened V by 0 bases and J by 2 bases, and 7 bases separated the two germline ends. CDR3 protein: CASSESPGQETQYF. DNA of the CDR3: TGCGCCAGCAGTGAGTCGCCGGGTCAAGAGACCCAGTACTTC.

V is TRBV30 and J is TRBJ2-2, with 11 bases fitting TRBD2. The CDR3 has 13 amino acids. Germline V gives CDR1 GTSNPN, CDR2 SVGIG (reference sequence). The J segment lost 8 bases and the V segment lost 4 bases, leaving 3 bases of the junction unmatched. CDR3 in DNA: TGTGCCTGGACTAGCGGGGGGCCAGGGGAGCTGTTTTTT. It is translated as CAWTSGGPGELFF.

This clone was picked up one time. This chain joins TRBV10-3 and TRBJ2-7; D unresolved. The V and J ends lost 3 bases and 0 bases respectively, with 0 bases between them. The CDR3 contains 11 residues. Germline-derived CDR1 and CDR2 are ENHRY and SYGVKD. CDR3 DNA sequence: TGTGCCATCAGTGACTCCTACGAGCAGTACGTC. This sequence encodes CAISDSYEQYV.

The table lists this clone with a few counts. The chain employs TRBV18 and TRBJ2-2, with D unresolved. Trimming removed 1 base from V and 7 bases from J, with 10 bases in between. Germline V gene lookup returns CDR1 KGHSH and CDR2 LQKENI. The CDR3 covers 14 residues. The CDR3 reads CASSPRTLDGELFF. The CDR3 DNA reads as TGTGCCAGCTCACCACGGACCCTCGACGGGGAGCTGTTTTTT.

The chain links TRBV10-3 to TRBJ2-7; D uncertain. CDR3 length: 12 amino acids. Trimming stripped 3 bases from V and 0 bases from J, with 3 bases between. Germline CDR1 is ENHRY and CDR2 is SYGVKD. This CDR3 reads CAISDRSYEQYV. The CDR3 nucleotides read TGTGCCATCAGTGACCGCTCCTACGAGCAGTACGTC.

The chain has TRBV7-3 and TRBJ2-5; possibly TRBD2 for D (5 bases). Looked up from germline, CDR1 is SGHTA and CDR2 is FQGTGA. This CDR3 contains 12 residues. The V and J ends lost 0 bases and 9 bases respectively, with 8 bases between them. The CDR3 loop is CASSLTPGAQYF. The CDR3, as DNA: TGTGCCAGCAGCTTAACCCCCGGGGCCCAGTACTTC. Full variable domain (outside the CDR3, taken from reference TRBV7-3 and TRBJ2-5): GAGVSQTPSNKVTEKGKYVELRCDPISGHTALYWYRQSLGQGPEFLIYFQGTGAADDSGLPNDRFFAVRPEGSVSTLKIQRTERGDSAVYLCASSLTPGAQYFGPGTRLLVL.

The rearrangement links TRBV5-6 to TRBJ2-7, with a possible D match to TRBD1 (6 bases). The CDR3 is 13 amino acids. Germline CDR1 reads SGHDT; CDR2 reads YYEEEE. The V gene lost 4 bases and the J gene lost 3 bases, with 11 bases spanning the gap. CDR3 amino acids: CASSLDRSYEQYV. For the CDR3, the DNA is TGTGCCAGCAGCCTGGACAGAAGCTACGAGCAGTACGTC.

The chain recombines TRBV29-1 with TRBJ2-3; possibly TRBD1 for D (6 bases). Deletions cut 8 bases from V and 4 bases from J, with 19 bases between. The CDR3 is 14 residues long. CDR1 SQVTM and CDR2 ANQGSEA come from the germline V gene. CDR3 DNA sequence: TGCAGCTTCGCGGGTGGCAGGGGCGCAGATACGCAGTATTTT. Residues: CSFAGGRGADTQYF.

The V and J genes are TRBV27 and TRBJ2-5; 7 nucleotides align to TRBD1. The CDR3 covers 14 residues. The V gene's germline CDR1 is MNHEY and CDR2 SMNVEV (reference sequence). The J segment lost 4 bases and the V segment lost 4 bases, leaving 6 bases of the junction unmatched. The CDR3 region is CASSSPYRGETQYF. The CDR3 nucleotides read TGTGCCAGCAGTTCTCCCTACAGGGGAGAGACCCAGTACTTC.

V and J are TRBV10-1 and TRBJ2-3; a weak D match, TRBD1 (5 bases). Per the germline V gene, CDR1 is WNHNN and CDR2 is SYGVQD (reference sequence). CDR3 length equals 13 residues. Trimming shortened V by 9 bases and J by 2 bases, and 12 bases separated the two germline ends. CDR3 sequence: CARRSGITDTQYF. CDR3 coding DNA: TGCGCCAGGAGGTCAGGGATCACAGATACGCAGTATTTT.

J is TRBJ2-7 and V is TRBV4-3, with D tentatively TRBD2 (6 bases). The ends were cut back, 2 bases at V and 5 bases at J, with 10 bases in the middle. The length of the CDR3 is 13 residues. The germline V gene has CDR1 LGHNA and CDR2 YSLEER. The CDR3, as DNA: TGCGCCAGCAGCCAACGGGGGAAGAACGAGCAGTACGTC. Residues: CASSQRGKNEQYV.

V gene TRBV7-9 combines with J gene TRBJ1-2, with TRBD1 identical over 7 bases. The germline CDR1 and CDR2 sequences are SEHNR and FQNEAQ (reference sequence). The junction had 11 bases not matched to a gene; V was cut back by 5 bases and J by 8 bases. The CDR3 is made up of 14 amino acids. CDR3 loop: CASSKTDRVRGYTF. In DNA form, the CDR3 reads TGTGCCAGCAGCAAGACCGACAGGGTGCGCGGCTACACCTTC.

In its sample, this clone was seen a few times. V is TRBV7-2 and J is TRBJ1-5; 8 bases line up with TRBD1. The length of the CDR3 is 15 residues. V lost 5 bases, J lost 2 bases, and 5 bases stayed unmatched. Germline loops: CDR1 SGHTA, CDR2 FQGNSA. CDR3 region: CASSPNRGGNQPQHF. In DNA form, the CDR3 reads TGTGCCAGCAGCCCAAACAGGGGGGGCAATCAGCCCCAGCATTTT.

V gene TRBV5-1 combines with J gene TRBJ2-5; 8 bases match TRBD2. The CDR3 runs 15 residues. CDR1 SGHRS and CDR2 YFSETQ come from the germline V gene. V shed 0 bases, J shed 5 bases, and the junction held 6 bases outside the gene matches. The CDR3 region is CASSLARGGRETQYF. CDR3 nucleotides: TGCGCCAGCAGCTTGGCACGGGGGGGCCGGGAGACCCAGTACTTC.

J is TRBJ2-6 and V is TRBV15; the D gene is possibly TRBD2 (6 bases). The CDR3 loop spans 18 amino acids. Germline V gene lookup returns CDR1 LNHNV and CDR2 YYDKDF (reference sequence). Trimming shortened V by 0 bases and J by 0 bases, and 12 bases separated the two germline ends. The CDR3 loop is CATSRDAGPISGANVLTF. The CDR3 DNA follows: TGTGCCACCAGCAGAGATGCGGGGCCTATCTCTGGGGCCAACGTCCTGACTTTC.

This clone occurred a few times. This chain links TRBV7-9 with TRBJ2-1; the D is unclear. Germline V gene sequence: CDR1 SEHNR, CDR2 FQNEAQ (reference sequence). The CDR3 extends over 13 amino acids. V gave up 11 bases and J gave up 0 bases, with 11 bases separating them. The CDR3 coding sequence is TGTGCCGCCGGGCTTAGCTCCTACAATGAGCAGTTCTTC. The encoded protein is CAAGLSSYNEQFF.

The chain carries TRBV25-1 and TRBJ1-1; D remains unclear. Trimming pared 10 bases from V and 1 base from J, leaving 13 bases between. The CDR3 totals 13 residues. Germline V gene lookup returns CDR1 MGHDK and CDR2 SYGVNS. The CDR3 nucleotides are TGTGCCACCATCCGGATCCGGAACACTGAAGCTTTCTTT. Encoded protein: CATIRIRNTEAFF.

The chain employs TRBV10-1 and TRBJ2-3; D might be TRBD1 or TRBD2, each matching 5 bases. This CDR3 has 16 residues. CDR1 is WNHNN and CDR2 is SYGVQD in the germline V gene (reference sequence). V gave up 6 bases and J gave up 5 bases, with 21 bases separating them. The CDR3 loop is CASSGDGPMGIDTQYF. The CDR3, as DNA: TGCGCCAGCAGCGGGGACGGACCGATGGGGATAGATACGCAGTATTTT.

The genes are TRBV7-2 and TRBJ2-5; unclear D gene. The CDR3 contains 15 residues. Germline values: CDR1 SGHTA, CDR2 FQGNSA. V dropped 0 bases and J dropped 3 bases, with 11 bases sitting between them. In nucleotides, the CDR3 is TGTGCCAGCAGCTTAGCCCGAGTCCGCAAAGAGACCCAGTACTTC. Translated: CASSLARVRKETQYF.

This clone was counted between two and nine times. The rearrangement uses TRBV14 and TRBJ1-1; D uncertain. The CDR3 covers 13 residues. V lost 0 bases, J lost 8 bases, and 10 bases lay in between. CDR1 is SGHDN, CDR2 FVKESK, per germline. CDR3 DNA: TGTGCCAGCAGCCAAGATCGGGAACGGGAAGCTTTCTTT. This gives the protein CASSQDREREAFF.

The CDR3 protein is CASSEPRLAGVADTQYF. The CDR3 bases are TGCGCCAGCAGTGAGCCCCGACTAGCGGGCGTGGCAGATACGCAGTATTTT. The chain carries TRBV10-1 and TRBJ2-3; 10 bases match TRBD2. CDR3 length: 17 amino acids. V gave up 2 bases and J gave up 4 bases; unmatched junction bases: 9. Germline V gene data show CDR1 as WNHNN and CDR2 as SYGVQD (reference sequence).

The V call is TRBV18, the J call TRBJ2-5; TRBD1 agrees at 7 bases. The length of the CDR3 is 13 residues. V gave up 6 bases and J gave up 2 bases; unmatched junction bases: 3. Germline CDR1 and CDR2: KGHSH and LQKENI. The CDR3 spells CASSWDRQETQYF. CDR3 DNA sequence: TGTGCCAGCTCTTGGGACAGACAAGAGACCCAGTACTTC.

The V call is TRBV19, the J call TRBJ2-5; a weak D match, TRBD1 (6 bases). The CDR3 runs 14 residues. Germline assignment: CDR1 LNHDA and CDR2 SQIVND (reference sequence). Trimming stripped 5 bases from V and 5 bases from J, with 15 bases between. CDR3 protein: CASSRPGARETQYF. Here the CDR3 DNA reads TGTGCCAGTAGTCGACCAGGGGCTCGTGAGACCCAGTACTTC. Variable domain in full (rest from reference TRBV19 and TRBJ2-5): DGGITQSPKYLFRKEGQNVTLSCEQNLNHDAMYWYRQDPGQGLRLIYYSQIVNDFQKGDIAEGYSVSREKKESFPLTVTSAQKNPTAFYLCASSRPGARETQYFGPGTRLLVL.

This clone has just a few counts. The chain is built from TRBV18 and TRBJ2-2; D is undetermined. V was clipped by 3 bases and J by 6 bases, with 17 bases between them. Germline V lookup: CDR1 KGHSH, CDR2 LQKENI. The CDR3 covers 16 residues. Written as DNA, the CDR3 is TGTGCCAGCTCACCGGGCGTGGTGGCTGTATCCGGGGAGCTGTTTTTT. It yields the protein CASSPGVVAVSGELFF.

The chain uses TRBV2 and TRBJ2-2; D may be TRBD1 (6 bases). Between the trimmed V and J ends, which lost 3 bases and 5 bases, there was a span of 16 bases. The CDR3 sequence is 16 residues long. The V gene's germline CDR1 is SNHLY and CDR2 FYNNEI. CDR3 sequence reads: CASSEEAGVRTGELFF. The CDR3 DNA reads TGTGCCAGCAGTGAGGAGGCAGGGGTACGGACCGGGGAGCTGTTTTTT. The full variable domain, rest sourced from reference TRBV2 and TRBJ2-2, is EPEVTQTPSHQVTQMGQEVILRCVPISNHLYFYWYRQILGQKVEFLVSFYNNEISEKSEIFDDQFSVERPDGSNFTLKIRSTKLEDSAMYFCASSEEAGVRTGELFFGEGSRLTVL.

This clone was counted only a few times. This sequence joins TRBV2 and TRBJ1-5; D may be TRBD1 (6 bases). V gave up 5 bases and J gave up 4 bases, with 15 bases separating them. Germline V gene sequence: CDR1 SNHLY, CDR2 FYNNEI. The CDR3 length is 15 residues. The DNA of the CDR3 is TGTGCCAGCAGTCAAACCAGAGGGGGGAATCAGCCCCAGCATTTT. It is translated as CASSQTRGGNQPQHF.

J is TRBJ2-1 and V is TRBV5-1; TRBD2 matches 8 bases. With 1 base clipped from V and 9 bases from J, the junction kept 15 bases outside the gene matches. This CDR3 is 17 amino acids long. Germline loops: CDR1 SGHRS, CDR2 YFSETQ. CDR3 DNA sequence: TGCGCCAGCAGCTTGAAGCGGGGACTAGAGAGATTCGGTGAGCAGTTCTTC. Protein sequence: CASSLKRGLERFGEQFF.

The V and J genes are TRBV5-6 and TRBJ2-5; 8 bases fit TRBD2. Germline CDR1 SGHDT, CDR2 YYEEEE. The CDR3 spans 17 residues. V was clipped by 8 bases and J by 0 bases; unmatched bases: 15. The chain's CDR3 is CASEGGPQRGYQETQYF. The DNA for the CDR3 is TGTGCCAGTGAGGGGGGCCCACAGCGGGGGTACCAAGAGACCCAGTACTTC.

Remarks on this clone: At one of its ends the junction is not consistent with the germline gene, which may arise from a read error. The chain has TRBV9 and TRBJ1-4, with TRBD1 identical over 7 bases. Germline V CDR1 and CDR2: SGDLS, YYNGEE. This CDR3 comprises 16 residues. The CDR3 sequence: CASSLRGTVAKEKLFF. Here the CDR3 DNA reads TGTGCCAGCAGCCTTAGGGGGACAGTTGCTAAAGAAAAACTGTTTTTT.